The clone carrying this T cell receptor beta chain appeared many times. RNA transcripts served as the template for amplifying TCR beta CDR3 regions. The TCR CDR3 was amplified in a first-round RT-PCR using the HTBI primer set. TCRdb reprocessed the multiplex PCR reads via MiXCR and lists one record per CDR3 protein. The profile shows roughly 290,000 distinct CDR3 sequences, more than 15% of them singletons. More than 8.5 ml of fresh peripheral blood supplied the PBMCs. This sample was included in a study of T cells in Graves' hyperthyroidism and ophthalmopathy. Between the trimmed V and J ends, which lost 10 bases and 0 bases, there was a span of 13 bases. Germline assignment: CDR1 MDHEN and CDR2 SYDVKM. The CDR3 runs to 14 residues.

The clonotype was recovered from a woman aged 55-69 years with Graves' ophthalmopathy. The sequencing sample was made of blood. This sequence joins TRBV28 and TRBJ2-1; unclear D gene. CDR3 DNA: TGTGCCATCCACGGACCAAACTCCTACAATGAGCAGTTCTTC. It is translated as CAIHGPNSYNEQFF.